The 21 T cell receptor beta chains below were found in one sample sequenced in a study of Graves' ophthalmopathy and Graves' hyperthyroidism. TCR beta CDR3 amplification used RNA transcripts. Second-round multiplex PCR came after first-round RT-PCR with HTBI primers. TCRdb independently ran MiXCR on the multiplex PCR reads; one entry per CDR3 protein. This sample has about 400,000 distinct CDR3 sequences, with approximately 15% found just once. The sample was peripheral blood. The receptor source for this set is a woman aged 18-29 years with stable Graves' hyperthyroidism.

This clonotype was detected a few times. J is TRBJ2-5 and V is TRBV4-1; D assignment may be TRBD1 or TRBD2 (5 bases each). Trimming pared 3 bases from V and 4 bases from J, leaving 12 bases between. The CDR3 is 14 residues long. Looked up from germline, CDR1 is MGHRA and CDR2 is YSYEKL. The CDR3 DNA sequence: TGCGCCAGCAGCCAGGGCACAGGAGGAGAGACCCAGTACTTC. Encoded protein: CASSQGTGGETQYF.

This clonotype was observed a handful of times. This chain uses TRBV7-9 with TRBJ2-7, with D perhaps matching TRBD2 (7 bases). V shed 0 bases and J shed 2 bases, with 11 bases lying between them. Germline V gene sequence: CDR1 SEHNR, CDR2 FQNEAQ (reference sequence). This CDR3 has 15 residues. This chain's CDR3 is CASSLAAGAAYEQYF. CDR3 sequence (DNA): TGTGCCAGCAGCTTAGCCGCGGGGGCCGCCTACGAGCAGTACTTC. The full variable domain, rest sourced from reference TRBV7-9 and TRBJ2-7, is DTGVSQNPRHKITKRGQNVTFRCDPISEHNRLYWYRQTLGQGPEFLTYFQNEAQLEKSRLLSDRFSAERPKGSFSTLEIQRTEQGDSAMYLCASSLAAGAAYEQYFGPGTRLTVT.

This clonotype was picked up many times. This chain links TRBV20-1 with TRBJ1-2; D not certain. In germline, CDR1 is DFQATT, CDR2 SNEGSKA (reference sequence). The CDR3 runs to 13 residues. Trimming stripped 3 bases from V and 1 base from J, with 9 bases between. The CDR3 bases are TGCAGTGCTAGGATTAGAGATAACTATGGCTACACCTTC. Amino acids: CSARIRDNYGYTF.

This clonotype came up a few times. The J gene is TRBJ2-2, the V gene TRBV5-6, with a weak D call TRBD2 (6 bases). This CDR3 comprises 16 residues. The V end lost 0 bases, the J end lost 6 bases, and 15 bases lay between the germline ends. Germline V gene sequence: CDR1 SGHDT, CDR2 YYEEEE. CDR3 nucleotides: TGTGCCAGCAGCTTGGTAGCGGTGGATTGGTCCGGGGAGCTGTTTTTT. This codes for CASSLVAVDWSGELFF.

This chain links TRBV12-3 or TRBV12-4 with TRBJ2-7, with D unclear. This CDR3 is built from 14 residues. V gave up 5 bases and J gave up 3 bases, with 14 bases separating them. The CDR3 region is CASSPGARNYEQYF. The CDR3 DNA sequence: TGTGCCAGCAGTCCCGGTGCCAGGAACTACGAGCAGTACTTC.

This clonotype occurred many times. V usage is TRBV6-1 and J usage is TRBJ2-7, with D tentatively TRBD2 (6 bases). This CDR3 contains 17 residues. The V and J ends lost 7 bases and 4 bases respectively, with 26 bases between them. The germline CDR1 and CDR2 sequences are MNHNS and SASEGT. CDR3 nucleotides: TGTGCCAGCAATATAAGCGGGTTTATACGTCCAATATACGAGCAGTACTTC. Amino acid sequence: CASNISGFIRPIYEQYF.

A few counts support this clonotype. The CDR3 nucleotides read TGTGCCAGCAGCCTTCCGACAGGTTTTAAAGAGACCCAGTACTTC. Protein sequence: CASSLPTGFKETQYF. The J gene is TRBJ2-5, the V gene TRBV3-1, with D perhaps matching TRBD1 (6 bases). Trimming took off 4 bases at V and 3 bases at J, with 15 bases between the two ends. The germline CDR1 and CDR2 sequences are LGHDT and YNNKEL (reference sequence). The CDR3 has 15 amino acids.

This clonotype was recorded many times. The genes are TRBV19 and TRBJ1-1; D perhaps matches TRBD1 (5 bases). Germline assignment: CDR1 LNHDA and CDR2 SQIVND (reference sequence). The CDR3 totals 13 residues. V was pared by 8 bases and J by 2 bases, with 12 bases between. The CDR3 DNA follows: TGTGCCAGTGGACCGGGACCAAACACTGAAGCTTTCTTT. It specifies CASGPGPNTEAFF.

This clonotype was observed at least ten times. The chain is built from TRBV24-1 and TRBJ2-5; D not resolved. There are 13 residues in the CDR3. The V end was cut by 0 bases, the J end by 4 bases, with 5 bases between. Germline loops: CDR1 KGHDR, CDR2 SFDVKD. The CDR3 DNA reads TGTGCCACCAGTGATTTGTGGGGAGAGACCCAGTACTTC. Translated, it gives CATSDLWGETQYF.

The V gene is TRBV7-2, the J gene TRBJ2-4; D remains unclear. V was pared by 4 bases and J by 5 bases, with 15 bases between. Germline V lookup: CDR1 SGHTA, CDR2 FQGNSA. CDR3 length: 15 amino acids. CDR3 residues: CASSSARVGQNIQYF. The CDR3 DNA reads TGTGCCAGCAGCTCAGCCCGCGTAGGCCAAAACATTCAGTACTTC.

This chain uses TRBV4-2 with TRBJ2-7; 7 nucleotides match TRBD2. V lost 0 bases to trimming and J lost 0 bases; unmatched junction nucleotides: 8. In germline, CDR1 is LGHNA, CDR2 YNFKEQ. CDR3 length: 17 amino acids. The CDR3 spells CASSQDNTGDYSYEQYV. For the CDR3, the DNA is TGTGCCAGCAGCCAAGATAATACCGGGGACTACTCCTACGAGCAGTACGTC.

The V gene is TRBV5-1, the J gene TRBJ1-3, with TRBD1 identical over 7 bases. Germline assignment: CDR1 SGHRS and CDR2 YFSETQ. The trim removed 2 bases at V and 4 bases at J, leaving 6 bases unmatched. There are 15 residues in the CDR3. CDR3 bases: TGCGCCAGCAGCTTCGGAGGGGGCGCGGGAAACACCATATATTTT. Its translation is CASSFGGGAGNTIYF.

This clonotype was counted between two and nine times. The gene calls are TRBV12-3 or TRBV12-4 and TRBJ2-7, with 9 bases that match TRBD1. The CDR3 loop spans 15 amino acids. Trimming at V came to 5 bases and at J to 3 bases, leaving 8 bases not matched to a gene. CDR3 amino acids: CASSDPTGGYYEQYF. The CDR3 DNA reads as TGTGCCAGCAGTGACCCGACAGGGGGATACTACGAGCAGTACTTC.

A few counts support this clonotype. A much larger clone sits a single nucleotide away, making a read error possible. This rearrangement joins TRBV20-1 to TRBJ2-7; 8 bases agree with TRBD2. This CDR3 spans 15 amino acids. Germline V gene data show CDR1 as DFQATT and CDR2 as SNEGSKA (reference sequence). The CDR3 protein is CSARKGSGVPYEQCF. CDR3 nucleotides: TGCAGTGCTAGAAAGGGTAGCGGGGTTCCCTACGAGCAGTGCTTC.

As for this clonotype: This could be a read error, since a much larger clone is one nucleotide away. The V gene is TRBV7-6, the J gene TRBJ1-5; a possible D gene is TRBD1 (5 bases). The germline CDR1 and CDR2 sequences are SGHVS and FNYEAQ. CDR3 length: 14 residues. The CDR3 DNA reads TGTGCCATCAGCTTAGGGTCAGGGCATCAGCCCCAGCATTTT. It encodes CAISLGSGHQPQHF.

There are many counts of this clonotype. The CDR3, as DNA: TGTGCCAGTAGTATAGCTGCAGGGGGACGATACGAGCAGTACTTC. Protein sequence: CASSIAAGGRYEQYF. The chain has TRBV19 and TRBJ2-7, with 7 bases matching TRBD1. The CDR3 covers 15 residues. The trim removed 1 base at V and 4 bases at J, leaving 7 bases unmatched. Germline-derived CDR1 and CDR2 are LNHDA and SQIVND (reference sequence).

This clonotype was recorded at least ten times. The chain has TRBV12-3 or TRBV12-4 and TRBJ2-7; D is unclear. The CDR3 covers 13 residues. The V gene lost 2 bases and the J gene lost 6 bases, with 11 bases spanning the gap. The CDR3 is CASSLSSRLEQYF. Here the CDR3 DNA reads TGTGCCAGCAGTTTAAGTTCTCGGCTCGAGCAGTACTTC.

This clonotype showed up many times. The V call is TRBV15, the J call TRBJ1-5, with no clear D. Per the germline V gene, CDR1 is LNHNV and CDR2 is YYDKDF (reference sequence). The CDR3 has 13 residues. The ends were cut back, 5 bases at V and 1 base at J, with 6 bases in the middle. The CDR3 sequence is CATSDLSNQPQHF. The CDR3 DNA reads as TGTGCCACCAGCGACCTGAGCAATCAGCCCCAGCATTTT.

This clonotype was recorded at least ten times. The gene calls are TRBV27 and TRBJ1-6; possible D gene TRBD1, 5 bases. Germline lookup yields CDR1 MNHEY and CDR2 SMNVEV (reference sequence). The V and J ends lost 3 bases and 14 bases respectively, with 17 bases between them. The CDR3 runs 14 residues. The CDR3 loop is CASSLGHTNLTLHF. Written as DNA, the CDR3 is TGTGCCAGCAGTTTGGGGCACACCAATTTAACCCTCCACTTT.

Note on this clonotype: Since a much larger clone is just one base distant, this may be a read error. The CDR3 bases are TGCAGTTCCCGGGTGCGTCATAGCAATCAGCCCCAGCATTTT. Translated: CSSRVRHSNQPQHF. The rearrangement uses TRBV20-1 and TRBJ1-5; D gene ambiguous. The V gene lost 8 bases and the J gene lost 0 bases, with 14 bases spanning the gap. This CDR3 is built from 14 residues. Germline V gives CDR1 DFQATT, CDR2 SNEGSKA (reference sequence).

The rearrangement uses TRBV12-3 or TRBV12-4 and TRBJ1-1; D gene unclear. With 7 bases removed from V and 1 base from J, the gap between germline ends came to 10 bases. The CDR3 length is 13 residues. CDR3 coding DNA: TGTGCCAGCACCGAACTATGGAACACTGAAGCTTTCTTT. It is translated as CASTELWNTEAFF.